This is a list of T cell receptor beta chains from one sample in a study of blood T cell repertoires in COVID-19. This table comes from immunoSEQ multiplex PCR, and its TCRdb copy is limited to in-frame clones, with some not included. The table shows some 290,000 clones, with 90% occurring only once. Specimen: PBMCs or T cells enriched from blood (not recorded which). The receptors shown here come from a woman younger than 45 who had been exposed to COVID-19. CDR3s include the opening cysteine and the closing phenylalanine or tryptophan. The D gene is left open where the match is weak. Clone size is not always given. Where it is, it says once, few, many or a class for expanded clones.

V gene: TRBV5-1
J gene: TRBJ2-2
clone size: few
D gene: -
CDR3 DNA: TGCGCCAGCAGCTTGGTCACAGGGAGCGACACCGGGGAGCTGTTTTTT
CDR3 protein: CASSLVTGSDTGELFF

V gene: TRBV30
J gene: TRBJ2-7
clone size: -
D gene: TRBD1
CDR3 DNA: TGTGCAACAGGGGACTCCTACGAGCAGTACTTC
CDR3 protein: CATGDSYEQYF

V gene: TRBV18
J gene: TRBJ1-5
clone size: -
D gene: -
CDR3 DNA: TGTGCCAGCTCACCGGAGGCCGTCAGCAATCAGCCCCAGCATTTT
CDR3 protein: CASSPEAVSNQPQHF

V gene: TRBV5-5
J gene: TRBJ1-5
clone size: -
D gene: TRBD1
CDR3 DNA: TGTGCCAGCAGCCCGGGGACAGGGTACAATCAGCCCCAGCATTTT
CDR3 protein: CASSPGTGYNQPQHF

V gene: TRBV25-1
J gene: TRBJ1-1
clone size: -
D gene: -
CDR3 DNA: TGTGCCAGCAGTGAATACGGTGCTGAAGCTTTCTTT
CDR3 protein: CASSEYGAEAFF

V gene: TRBV5-1
J gene: TRBJ2-5
clone size: -
D gene: TRBD2
CDR3 DNA: TGCGCCAGCAGCTTGCTAGCGGGGCTCCAAGAGACCCAGTACTTC
CDR3 protein: CASSLLAGLQETQYF

V gene: TRBV5-1
J gene: TRBJ1-6
clone size: -
D gene: -
CDR3 DNA: TGCGCCAGCAGCCTGGGCAGTAATTCACCCCTCCACTTT
CDR3 protein: CASSLGSNSPLHF

V gene: TRBV19
J gene: TRBJ2-7
clone size: -
D gene: TRBD1
CDR3 DNA: TGTGCCAGCTCACAGGGGGCCTCCTACGAGCAGTACTTC
CDR3 protein: CASSQGASYEQYF

V gene: TRBV18
J gene: TRBJ1-1
clone size: once
D gene: TRBD1
CDR3 DNA: TGTGCCAGCTCACACCGGGACAGGGGTTTTGGCACTGAAGCTTTCTTT
CDR3 protein: CASSHRDRGFGTEAFF

V gene: TRBV4-1
J gene: TRBJ1-4
clone size: -
D gene: -
CDR3 DNA: TGCGCCAGCAGCCAAGCACAGTCTAATGAAAAACTGTTTTTT
CDR3 protein: CASSQAQSNEKLFF

V gene: TRBV5-5
J gene: TRBJ2-1
clone size: -
D gene: -
CDR3 DNA: TGTGCCAGCAGCTCTGGTGGCTTAAATGAGCAGTTCTTC
CDR3 protein: CASSSGGLNEQFF

V gene: TRBV6-5
J gene: TRBJ2-1
clone size: -
D gene: TRBD2
CDR3 DNA: TGTGCCAGCAGGGGTAGCGGGGGGAATGAGCAGTTCTTC
CDR3 protein: CASRGSGGNEQFF

V gene: TRBV2
J gene: TRBJ1-5
clone size: -
D gene: TRBD1
CDR3 DNA: TGTGCCAGCAGTATGACAGGGAGTAATCAGCCCCAGCATTTT
CDR3 protein: CASSMTGSNQPQHF

V gene: TRBV6-4
J gene: TRBJ1-1
clone size: -
D gene: -
CDR3 DNA: TGTGCCAGCAGTGGGGATGGGGGGGCGCCCACTGAAGCTTTCTTT
CDR3 protein: CASSGDGGAPTEAFF

V gene: TRBV6-5
J gene: TRBJ1-1
clone size: -
D gene: -
CDR3 DNA: TGTGCCAGCTTTGGACAGAAGAACACTGAAGCTTTCTTT
CDR3 protein: CASFGQKNTEAFF

V gene: TRBV12-3/TRBV12-4
J gene: TRBJ1-5
clone size: -
D gene: -
CDR3 DNA: TGTGCCAGCAGTTTCAATAGCAATCAGCCCCAGCATTTT
CDR3 protein: CASSFNSNQPQHF

V gene: TRBV5-1
J gene: TRBJ1-3
clone size: -
D gene: -
CDR3 DNA: TGCGCCAGCAGCCCTCAGCGGGACTCTGGAAACACCATATATTTT
CDR3 protein: CASSPQRDSGNTIYF

V gene: TRBV5-4
J gene: TRBJ2-7
clone size: -
D gene: TRBD1
CDR3 DNA: TGTGCCAGCAGCGCGGGGGGACAGGGGATCCTCTACGAGCAGTACTTC
CDR3 protein: CASSAGGQGILYEQYF

V gene: TRBV11-2
J gene: TRBJ2-5
clone size: once
D gene: TRBD2
CDR3 DNA: TGTGCCAGCAGCTCCGGACTAGCGGGGAGCGAGACCCAGTACTTC
CDR3 protein: CASSSGLAGSETQYF

V gene: TRBV7-2
J gene: TRBJ1-2
clone size: -
D gene: TRBD1
CDR3 DNA: TGTGCCAGCAGCTCTCCTGCCGGGACAGGGATGGGGAACAACTATGGCTACACCTTC
CDR3 protein: CASSSPAGTGMGNNYGYTF

V gene: TRBV5-1
J gene: TRBJ1-4
clone size: -
D gene: -
CDR3 DNA: TGCGCCAGCAGCTTCCTACAGGGCGCAACTAATGAAAAACTGTTTTTT
CDR3 protein: CASSFLQGATNEKLFF

V gene: TRBV5-1
J gene: TRBJ2-7
clone size: -
D gene: TRBD1
CDR3 DNA: TGCGCCAGCAGATCCGGGACAGGGTCCTACGAGCAGTACTTC
CDR3 protein: CASRSGTGSYEQYF

V gene: TRBV3-1/TRBV3-2
J gene: TRBJ1-4
clone size: -
D gene: TRBD1
CDR3 DNA: TGTGCCAGCAGCCAAACCTGGACAGGGACTAATGAAAAACTGTTTTTT
CDR3 protein: CASSQTWTGTNEKLFF

V gene: TRBV7-8
J gene: TRBJ2-5
clone size: -
D gene: TRBD2
CDR3 DNA: TGTGCCAGCAGTCAGGCTATGTCTAGCGGGGCAACTTATCACCAAGAGACCCAGTACTTC
CDR3 protein: CASSQAMSSGATYHQETQYF

V gene: TRBV9
J gene: TRBJ2-2
clone size: -
D gene: -
CDR3 DNA: TGTGCCAGCAGCCCCCGTCCCGGGGAGCTGTTTTTT
CDR3 protein: CASSPRPGELFF

V gene: TRBV7-6
J gene: TRBJ1-5
clone size: -
D gene: TRBD1
CDR3 DNA: TGTGCCAGCAGCTTACAACAGGGGGATCAGCCCCAGCATTTT
CDR3 protein: CASSLQQGDQPQHF

V gene: TRBV2
J gene: TRBJ2-7
clone size: -
D gene: TRBD1
CDR3 DNA: TGTGCCAGCAGGCCGGGACAGGCCTCGGGGGAGCAGTACTTC
CDR3 protein: CASRPGQASGEQYF

V gene: TRBV28
J gene: TRBJ1-2
clone size: -
D gene: -
CDR3 DNA: TGTGCCAGCAGTTTAGCCCCACAGGACTATGGCTACACCTTC
CDR3 protein: CASSLAPQDYGYTF

V gene: TRBV5-1
J gene: TRBJ1-4
clone size: once
D gene: -
CDR3 DNA: TGCGCCAGCAGCTTTGATAACGCCCGGGGAGAAAAACTGTTTTTT
CDR3 protein: CASSFDNARGEKLFF

V gene: TRBV18
J gene: TRBJ1-6
clone size: -
D gene: -
CDR3 DNA: TGTGCCAGCTCCTTGGCAGTCAGCTCCTATAATTCACCCCTCCACTTT
CDR3 protein: CASSLAVSSYNSPLHF

V gene: TRBV11-2
J gene: TRBJ1-2
clone size: -
D gene: -
CDR3 DNA: TGTGCCAGCAGCTCCGGACAGCATGGCTACACCTTC
CDR3 protein: CASSSGQHGYTF

V gene: TRBV2
J gene: TRBJ2-3
clone size: -
D gene: -
CDR3 DNA: TGTGCCAGCAGTGAAGCCCTCGGGGGACCCTCCGGGGATACGCAGTATTTT
CDR3 protein: CASSEALGGPSGDTQYF

V gene: TRBV3-1/TRBV3-2
J gene: TRBJ1-2
clone size: -
D gene: -
CDR3 DNA: TGTGCCAGCAGCCACCCCTCGAGGGTATCTGGCTACACCTTC
CDR3 protein: CASSHPSRVSGYTF

V gene: TRBV4-2
J gene: TRBJ2-2
clone size: -
D gene: TRBD2
CDR3 DNA: TGTGCCAGCAGCCCGAAGACTAGCGGCGCCGGGGAGCTGTTTTTT
CDR3 protein: CASSPKTSGAGELFF

V gene: TRBV3-1/TRBV3-2
J gene: TRBJ2-2
clone size: -
D gene: TRBD1
CDR3 DNA: TGTGCCAGCAGCCATCGACAGGGGAACACCGGGGAGCTGTTTTTT
CDR3 protein: CASSHRQGNTGELFF

V gene: TRBV19
J gene: TRBJ1-2
clone size: -
D gene: -
CDR3 DNA: TGTGCCAGTAGTATGAACGACATCCCCTACTATGGCTACACCTTC
CDR3 protein: CASSMNDIPYYGYTF

V gene: TRBV27
J gene: TRBJ1-6
clone size: -
D gene: -
CDR3 DNA: TGTGCCAGCAGTTTGGGGTTCTCGGGGGGTTCACCCCTCCACTTT
CDR3 protein: CASSLGFSGGSPLHF

V gene: TRBV18
J gene: TRBJ2-5
clone size: -
D gene: TRBD2
CDR3 DNA: TGTGCCAGCTCACCAAACGGGATAGCGGGGGGCCGGGTCGGAGAGACCCAGTACTTC
CDR3 protein: CASSPNGIAGGRVGETQYF

V gene: TRBV4-1
J gene: TRBJ1-5
clone size: -
D gene: -
CDR3 DNA: TGCGCCAGCAGCCAAGGGATGGCAGGGAATCAGCCCCAGCATTTT
CDR3 protein: CASSQGMAGNQPQHF

V gene: TRBV5-1
J gene: TRBJ2-5
clone size: -
D gene: -
CDR3 DNA: TGCGCCAGCAGCTTGGTACAGGCGGGGGAGACCCAGTACTTC
CDR3 protein: CASSLVQAGETQYF

V gene: TRBV5-1
J gene: TRBJ1-1
clone size: -
D gene: TRBD1
CDR3 DNA: TGCGCCAGCAGCTTGGGACAGGGCTATCTGAACACTGAAGCTTTCTTT
CDR3 protein: CASSLGQGYLNTEAFF

V gene: TRBV7-8
J gene: TRBJ2-5
clone size: -
D gene: -
CDR3 DNA: TGTGCCAGCATCACTAAAGCTTTCGCAGGGCGGGAGACCCAGTACTTC
CDR3 protein: CASITKAFAGRETQYF

V gene: TRBV5-5
J gene: TRBJ1-1
clone size: -
D gene: -
CDR3 DNA: TGTGCCAGCAGCTTGGGGTACGGGGACACTGAAGCTTTCTTT
CDR3 protein: CASSLGYGDTEAFF

V gene: TRBV19
J gene: TRBJ2-1
clone size: -
D gene: TRBD1
CDR3 DNA: TGTGCCAGTATTTCCGGACAGGCGAGCTCCTACAATGAGCAGTTCTTC
CDR3 protein: CASISGQASSYNEQFF

V gene: TRBV27
J gene: TRBJ2-2
clone size: -
D gene: -
CDR3 DNA: TGTGCCAGCAGTAACTGGAACACCGGGGAGCTGTTTTTT
CDR3 protein: CASSNWNTGELFF

V gene: TRBV13
J gene: TRBJ1-1
clone size: -
D gene: -
CDR3 DNA: TGTGCCAGCAGCCTGAGGAGGGTGGGCACTGAAGCTTTCTTT
CDR3 protein: CASSLRRVGTEAFF

V gene: TRBV7-3
J gene: TRBJ1-1
clone size: -
D gene: -
CDR3 DNA: TGTGCCAGCAGCTTAACACAGAACACTGAAGCTTTCTTT
CDR3 protein: CASSLTQNTEAFF

V gene: TRBV19
J gene: TRBJ2-7
clone size: once
D gene: -
CDR3 DNA: TGTGCCAGTAGTATAGCTGCGGGTGACACCTACGAGCAGTACTTC
CDR3 protein: CASSIAAGDTYEQYF

V gene: TRBV5-6
J gene: TRBJ1-1
clone size: -
D gene: -
CDR3 DNA: TGTGCCAGCAGCCATGTTGGGGGACAAGAAGCTTTCTTT
CDR3 protein: CASSHVGGQEAFF

V gene: TRBV18
J gene: TRBJ1-4
clone size: -
D gene: -
CDR3 DNA: TGTGCCAGCTCCCAAAGGACCGGGGAACTGTTTTTT
CDR3 protein: CASSQRTGELFF

V gene: TRBV4-2
J gene: TRBJ2-7
clone size: few
D gene: -
CDR3 DNA: TGTGCCAGCAGCCAAGATGCTAGCTCGTACGAGCAGTACTTC
CDR3 protein: CASSQDASSYEQYF

V gene: TRBV5-1
J gene: TRBJ1-2
clone size: -
D gene: -
CDR3 DNA: TGCGCCAGCAGCTTGTATCAGGAAGGTGCTGGCGGCTACACCTTC
CDR3 protein: CASSLYQEGAGGYTF